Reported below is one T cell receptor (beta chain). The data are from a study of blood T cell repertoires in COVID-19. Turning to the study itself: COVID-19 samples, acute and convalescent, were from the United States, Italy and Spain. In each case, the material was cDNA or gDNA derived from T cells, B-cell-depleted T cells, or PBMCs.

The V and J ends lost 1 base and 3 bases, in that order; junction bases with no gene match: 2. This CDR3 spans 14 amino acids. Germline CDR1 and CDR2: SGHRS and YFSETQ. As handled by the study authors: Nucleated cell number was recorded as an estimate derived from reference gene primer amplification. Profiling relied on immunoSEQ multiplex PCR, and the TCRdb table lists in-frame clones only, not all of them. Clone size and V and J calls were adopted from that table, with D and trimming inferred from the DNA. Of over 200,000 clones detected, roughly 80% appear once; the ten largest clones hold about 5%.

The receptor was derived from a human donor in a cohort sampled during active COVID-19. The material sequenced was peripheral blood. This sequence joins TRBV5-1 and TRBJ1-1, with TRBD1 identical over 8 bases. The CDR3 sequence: CASSLQGADTEAFF. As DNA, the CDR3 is TGCGCCAGCAGCTTGCAGGGGGCGGACACTGAAGCTTTCTTT. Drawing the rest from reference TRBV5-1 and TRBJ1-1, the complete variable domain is KAGVTQTPRYLIKTRGQQVTLSCSPISGHRSVSWYQQTPGQGLQFLFEYFSETQRNKGNFPGRFSGRQFSNSRSEMNVSTLELGDSALYLCASSLQGADTEAFFGQGTRLTVV.